This TCR beta chain stems from a study of T cells in localized non-small cell lung cancer. This table comes from immunoSEQ multiplex PCR, and its TCRdb copy is limited to in-frame clones, with some not included. Altogether 70,000 to 100,000 clones are present, approximately 80% being singletons, with the ten largest covering roughly 9%. This clone was seen a single time. Its antigen is undetermined. Study results and limitations: The appearance of a median about 62 of the top 100 tumor clones was seen in adjacent lung.

This clonotype was sampled from an older female donor with stage I lung adenocarcinoma. The material was peripheral blood, obtained before any cancer treatment.

The CDR3, as DNA: TGTGCCAGCAGCCACGCCTCCAGCAACACCGGGGAGCTGTTTTTT. Protein: CASSHASSNTGELFF. The chain employs TRBV5-4 and TRBJ2-2; D is ambiguous. This CDR3 spans 15 amino acids. Germline V gives CDR1 SGHNT, CDR2 YYREEE (reference sequence). Trimming removed 4 bases from V and 2 bases from J, with 12 bases in between.